This TCR beta chain derives from a study of regulatory T cells in long-lasting Graves disease. General study points: Among persistent patients, a larger number of public clonotypes were shared (roughly 2,700) than among newly diagnosed patients (about 1,000).

The germline V gene has CDR1 MNHEY and CDR2 SVGEGT. The CDR3 is 18 amino acids. The V end lost 2 bases, the J end lost 1 base, and 18 bases lay between the germline ends. As for time point: newly diagnosed GD, antithyroid drugs for less than 3 months. RNA isolated from PBMCs was used to make the TCR library. Combining iRepertoire HTBI primers with Arm-PCR of CDR3 regions, the authors built TCR beta libraries. TCRdb reprocessed the multiplex PCR reads with MiXCR, giving one entry per CDR3 protein. Among hundreds of thousands of distinct CDR3 sequences, about 14% were seen once, and the ten largest hold 22%. This clonotype was detected only a few times. Its antigen is undetermined.

J is TRBJ2-4 and V is TRBV6-2 or TRBV6-3, with D perhaps TRBD1 (5 bases). This TCR came from a female donor with Graves disease. The material was peripheral blood mononuclear cells (PBMCs), obtained at new diagnosis, from a patient treated with antithyroid drugs. CDR3 bases: TGTGCCAGCAGTTACGTATTCGTGGGGCCCGGGGCCAAAAACATTCAGTACTTC. This translates into CASSYVFVGPGAKNIQYF.